The subject of this entry is one T cell receptor beta chain. Its antigen is not known. This entry comes from a study of long-term antiretroviral therapy in people with HIV. General study results and limits: HIV repertoires spanned narrower CDR3 length ranges than controls. Pre-ART-expanded clones dominated the repertoire at all time points.

The assay used was immunoSEQ (version v3.0), run at survey level. Repertoires were generated with immunoSEQ multiplex PCR, while TCRdb's copy carries only in-frame clones and drops some. The sample consists of 27,000 or so clones, roughly 80% of them appearing once. V was cut by 1 base and J by 5 bases, with 16 bases left in between. The CDR3 spans 16 residues. CDR1 and CDR2 from the germline V gene are WSHSY and SAAADI. The gene calls are TRBV10-2 and TRBJ2-3, with unresolved D. The starting material was unsorted PBMCs, obtained 2.9 years after starting antiretroviral therapy. The receptor's source is a man aged 45-65 years with HIV. CDR3 residues: CASSEYLESWGDTQYF. The CDR3 bases are TGCGCCAGCAGTGAGTACTTAGAGTCGTGGGGAGATACGCAGTATTTT.